What follows are 16 T cell receptor beta chains derived from one specimen sequenced in a study of response to subunit inactivated influenza vaccine. TCRdb reprocessed the RT-PCR reads with MiXCR, giving one entry per CDR3 protein. The data show about 650,000 distinct CDR3 sequences, approximately 15% seen once. The source was PBMCs from blood, collected roughly 12 days after vaccination. These receptor sequences come from a man aged 50-59 years who received an inactivated influenza vaccine.

This chain connects TRBV7-2 to TRBJ2-1; D gene uncertain. The V end was cut by 1 base, the J end by 3 bases, with 7 bases between. This CDR3 spans 14 amino acids. Germline lookup yields CDR1 SGHTA and CDR2 FQGNSA. DNA of the CDR3: TGTGCCAGCAGCTTAGTTGGCTTCTACAATGAGCAGTTCTTC. Amino acids: CASSLVGFYNEQFF.

In this sample, this clonotype turned up a few times. The V call is TRBV5-1, the J call TRBJ2-5; D call uncertain. This CDR3 region has 14 residues. V was clipped by 2 bases and J by 5 bases, with 13 bases between them. The germline V gene has CDR1 SGHRS and CDR2 YFSETQ. The CDR3 DNA reads as TGCGCCAGCAGCTTAGGAACAATGGGGGAGACCCAGTACTTC. This translates into CASSLGTMGETQYF.

The CDR3 sequence is CASSLSPLWQANEAFF. The CDR3 DNA reads TGCGCCAGCAGCTTGAGCCCTTTGTGGCAGGCCAATGAAGCTTTCTTT. The genes are TRBV5-1 and TRBJ1-1; D is ambiguous. The CDR3 length is 16 residues. Trimming cost V 1 base and J 7 bases, with 20 bases left between them. Germline V gene sequence: CDR1 SGHRS, CDR2 YFSETQ.

The chain carries TRBV5-1 and TRBJ2-3; 9 positions agree with TRBD2. Unmatched junction bases numbered 6, after V lost 3 bases and J lost 4 bases. The CDR3 runs to 15 residues. The germline V gene has CDR1 SGHRS and CDR2 YFSETQ. This chain's CDR3 is CASSSTSGRSDTQYF. The CDR3 DNA is TGCGCCAGCAGCTCGACTAGCGGCAGATCAGATACGCAGTATTTT.

In its sample, this clonotype was seen a few times. The rearrangement links TRBV12-3 or TRBV12-4 to TRBJ2-7; no reliable D call. Trimming removed 3 bases from V and 0 bases from J, with 12 bases in between. The CDR3 consists of 15 residues. The CDR3 region has the DNA TGTGCCAGCAGTTTCAGCAGACATAGCTCCTACGAGCAGTACTTC. It codes for CASSFSRHSSYEQYF.

The chain uses TRBV5-6 and TRBJ2-1; either TRBD1 or TRBD2 may fit D (5 bases each). This CDR3 has 15 amino acids. V was cut by 2 bases and J by 8 bases, with 17 bases left in between. CDR1 and CDR2 from the germline V gene are SGHDT and YYEEEE. CDR3 residues: CASSFPGHVSDEQFF. DNA of the CDR3: TGTGCCAGCAGCTTTCCGGGGCACGTCTCGGATGAGCAGTTCTTC.

The table lists this clonotype with a few counts. The gene calls are TRBV20-1 and TRBJ1-4; 7 bases fit TRBD1. V gave up 6 bases and J gave up 3 bases; unmatched junction bases: 4. This CDR3 region has 13 residues. CDR1 is DFQATT and CDR2 is SNEGSKA in the germline V gene (reference sequence). DNA for the CDR3: TGCAGTGCCAAGGGGGCGTCTAATGAAAAACTGTTTTTT. This codes for CSAKGASNEKLFF.

This clonotype was seen a few times. This chain connects TRBV2 to TRBJ2-2; a possible D gene is TRBD1 (5 bases). The V gene's germline CDR1 is SNHLY and CDR2 FYNNEI. CDR3 length: 15 amino acids. Trimming took off 5 bases at V and 4 bases at J, with 14 bases between the two ends. The CDR3, as DNA: TGTGCCAGCAGTTTACAGGCCAGGTCCACCGGGGAGCTGTTTTTT. Its protein product is CASSLQARSTGELFF. The full variable domain, with the rest looked up from reference TRBV2 and TRBJ2-2, is EPEVTQTPSHQVTQMGQEVILRCVPISNHLYFYWYRQILGQKVEFLVSFYNNEISEKSEIFDDQFSVERPDGSNFTLKIRSTKLEDSAMYFCASSLQARSTGELFFGEGSRLTVL.

The rearrangement uses TRBV20-1 and TRBJ2-3; 14 bases fit TRBD2. The V gene's germline CDR1 is DFQATT and CDR2 SNEGSKA (reference sequence). V dropped 4 bases and J dropped 5; count of bases not matched to a gene: 5. The CDR3 is 15 amino acids. The CDR3, as DNA: TGCAGTGCTATGAGACTAGCGGGGGGGATAGATACGCAGTATTTT. It translates to CSAMRLAGGIDTQYF.

This clonotype was observed a handful of times. The chain employs TRBV12-3 or TRBV12-4 and TRBJ1-2, with 9 bases lining up with TRBD1. This CDR3 has 15 amino acids. V dropped 5 bases and J dropped 6; count of bases not matched to a gene: 10. The DNA of the CDR3 is TGTGCCAGCAGTCCCACGGACAGGGGTATACATGGCTACACCTTC. Residues: CASSPTDRGIHGYTF.

This clonotype has just a few counts. The chain carries TRBV4-2 and TRBJ1-4; D possibly corresponds to TRBD1 (5 bases). The germline CDR1 and CDR2 sequences are LGHNA and YNFKEQ. V lost 1 base, J lost 4 bases, and 16 bases lay in between. The CDR3 covers 17 residues. The CDR3 is CASSQGFLGRLNEKLFF. The CDR3 DNA reads as TGTGCCAGCAGCCAAGGGTTCCTGGGGCGTCTTAATGAAAAACTGTTTTTT.

This clonotype showed up many times. In DNA, the CDR3 is TGTGCCAGCAGCTTGGCCCGGGACAGTGAAGCTTTCTTT. Protein product: CASSLARDSEAFF. The chain couples TRBV5-6 to TRBJ1-1; the match to TRBD1 covers 7 bases. CDR1 is SGHDT, CDR2 YYEEEE, per germline. The trim removed 0 bases at V and 7 bases at J, leaving 3 bases unmatched. The CDR3 is made up of 13 amino acids.

This clonotype occurred a few times. CDR3 in amino acids: CASSLPGNKLFF. CDR3 sequence (DNA): TGTGCCAGCAGCTTACCTGGGAATAAACTGTTTTTT. The J gene is TRBJ1-4, the V gene TRBV7-9, with no clear D. Germline V gene data show CDR1 as SEHNR and CDR2 as FQNEAQ (reference sequence). The CDR3 loop spans 12 amino acids. The ends were cut back, 2 bases at V and 11 bases at J, with 9 bases in the middle.

J is TRBJ2-3 and V is TRBV7-4, with 7 bases identical to TRBD2. J lost 0 bases, V lost 11 bases, and 17 bases had no gene match. The germline V gene has CDR1 SGHVT and CDR2 SQSDAQ. CDR3 length: 17 residues. CDR3 DNA sequence: TGTGCCGGACTCATCCGAACTAGCGAAACTAGCACAGATACGCAGTATTTT. Its protein is CAGLIRTSETSTDTQYF.

The sample holds a few counts of this clonotype. The CDR3 protein is CASSPRTGGRYEQYF. CDR3 sequence (DNA): TGTGCCAGCAGCCCTCGGACAGGGGGCCGGTACGAGCAGTACTTC. V is TRBV7-9 and J is TRBJ2-7, with TRBD1 identical over 11 bases. The CDR3 runs 15 residues. V gave up 5 bases and J gave up 4 bases; unmatched junction bases: 7. Germline CDR1 is SEHNR and CDR2 is FQNEAQ (reference sequence).

The V and J genes are TRBV7-2 and TRBJ1-2; 7 bases map to TRBD1. This CDR3 has 14 residues. V lost 5 bases to trimming and J lost 5 bases; unmatched junction nucleotides: 8. Germline V CDR1 and CDR2: SGHTA, FQGNSA. The CDR3 DNA is TGTGCCAGCAGCCCAATAGGGGGACAGTATGGCTACACCTTC. Amino acid sequence: CASSPIGGQYGYTF. Full variable domain (remainder filled in from reference TRBV7-2 and TRBJ1-2): GAGVSQSPSNKVTEKGKDVELRCDPISGHTALYWYRQSLGQGLEFLIYFQGNSAPDKSGLPSDRFSAERTGGSVSTLTIQRTQQEDSAVYLCASSPIGGQYGYTFGSGTRLTVV.